The clone carrying this T cell receptor beta chain was counted many times. The antigen is undetermined. This record comes from a study of T cell repertoires in cytomegalovirus infection. Across the study: Public signatures in TCR beta pointed to CMV infection and matching HLA type. Study-wide results and limits: The ex vivo response was dominated by HLA-C-restricted CMV-specific TCR beta clonotypes.

TCRdb passed the reads through MiXCR, listing each CDR3 protein once. The data show some 390,000 distinct CDR3 sequences, approximately 18% seen once. This CDR3 spans 14 amino acids. The ends were cut back, 2 bases at V and 5 bases at J, with 12 bases in the middle. Material: PBMCs. This rearrangement joins TRBV12-3 or TRBV12-4 to TRBJ1-1; D remains unclear. The TCR comes from a human donor in good health (CMV status not recorded). Some clones in this sample may be carry-over from other donors' samples. The CDR3 spells CASSLRQTSTEAFF. For the CDR3, the DNA is TGTGCCAGCAGTTTACGGCAGACATCAACTGAAGCTTTCTTT.